The 20 T cell receptor beta chains listed next were all sequenced from one sample in a study of cytomegalovirus exposure and HLA in healthy donors. Profiled with immunoSEQ multiplex PCR; TCRdb holds only in-frame clones, not every one. The repertoire includes over 200,000 clones, about 90% of them detected once, and over 2.5% sits in the top ten. Sequencing was carried out using PBMCs. These receptors all stem from a woman aged 18-30 years in good health and CMV-seronegative.

Worth noting for this clone: The same CDR3 can be traced to other DNA sequences in this sample. The chain couples TRBV6-4 to TRBJ2-2, with 7 bases aligning to TRBD1. The trim removed 0 bases at V and 4 bases at J, leaving 5 bases unmatched. This CDR3 region has 16 residues. Germline V lookup: CDR1 MRHNA, CDR2 SNTAGT. The CDR3 bases are TGTGCCAGCAGTGACTCTCGGCAGGGGGTCACCGGGGAGCTGTTTTTT. It translates to CASSDSRQGVTGELFF.

This sequence joins TRBV28 and TRBJ2-1; D gene ambiguous. V was cut by 6 bases and J by 9 bases, with 18 bases left in between. The CDR3 sequence is 14 residues long. Per the germline V gene, CDR1 is MDHEN and CDR2 is SYDVKM. The CDR3 loop reads CASSPDPDSGEQFF. The CDR3 DNA follows: TGTGCCAGCAGCCCTGACCCAGATTCAGGTGAGCAGTTCTTC. Drawing the rest from reference TRBV28 and TRBJ2-1, the complete variable domain is DVKVTQSSRYLVKRTGEKVFLECVQDMDHENMFWYRQDPGLGLRLIYFSYDVKMKEKGDIPEGYSVSREKKERFSLILESASTNQTSMYLCASSPDPDSGEQFFGPGTRLTVL.

The chain employs TRBV18 and TRBJ1-2, with TRBD1 as a possible D gene (6 bases). Trimming left V 3 bases short and J 8 bases short, with 19 bases between. The germline V gene has CDR1 KGHSH and CDR2 LQKENI. This CDR3 contains 15 residues. The CDR3 here is CASSPYRTGLRGYTF. DNA for the CDR3: TGTGCCAGCTCACCCTACCGAACAGGGCTTCGGGGCTACACCTTC. Using reference TRBV18 and TRBJ1-2 for the parts outside the CDR3, the full variable domain is NAGVMQNPRHLVRRRGQEARLRCSPMKGHSHVYWYRQLPEEGLKFMVYLQKENIIDESGMPKERFSAEFPKEGPSILRIQQVVRGDSAAYFCASSPYRTGLRGYTFGSGTRLTVV.

The chain employs TRBV27 and TRBJ2-5; possibly TRBD1 for D (6 bases). Trimming pared 4 bases from V and 5 bases from J, leaving 11 bases between. CDR3 length: 13 amino acids. Germline assignment: CDR1 MNHEY and CDR2 SMNVEV (reference sequence). The CDR3 bases are TGTGCCAGCAGTTACGGACAGAAGGAGACCCAGTACTTC. Protein sequence: CASSYGQKETQYF.

This clone was seen more than once but under ten times. The rearrangement joins TRBV5-4 to TRBJ2-7; 10 nucleotides align to TRBD1. There are 15 residues in the CDR3. Germline CDR1 is SGHNT and CDR2 is YYREEE (reference sequence). Trimming took 0 bases from V and 5 from J; bases not matched to a gene: 5. The CDR3 protein is CASSLDATGGHEQYF. Written as DNA, the CDR3 is TGTGCCAGCAGCTTGGACGCGACAGGGGGCCACGAGCAGTACTTC.

This chain links TRBV28 with TRBJ2-4, with no clear D. CDR1 is MDHEN, CDR2 SYDVKM, per germline. Trimming took off 6 bases at V and 1 base at J, with 10 bases between the two ends. This CDR3 is 14 amino acids long. CDR3 in amino acids: CASRHLGAKNIQYF. CDR3 DNA: TGTGCCAGCAGACATCTCGGGGCCAAAAACATTCAGTACTTC. Based on the CDR3 plus reference TRBV28 and TRBJ2-4, the full variable domain is DVKVTQSSRYLVKRTGEKVFLECVQDMDHENMFWYRQDPGLGLRLIYFSYDVKMKEKGDIPEGYSVSREKKERFSLILESASTNQTSMYLCASRHLGAKNIQYFGAGTRLSVL.

The sample holds a few counts of this clone. V is TRBV5-4 and J is TRBJ1-2; D gene uncertain. The CDR3 is made up of 13 amino acids. The V and J ends lost 5 bases and 5 bases respectively, with 13 bases between them. CDR1 is SGHNT, CDR2 YYREEE, per germline (reference sequence). The CDR3 DNA reads as TGTGCCAGCAGAGACGGAGTAAAGTATGGCTACACCTTC. This gives the protein CASRDGVKYGYTF.

This clone was seen a handful of times. V gene TRBV30 combines with J gene TRBJ1-2; D perhaps matches TRBD1 (5 bases). The CDR3 runs 15 residues. The germline V gene has CDR1 GTSNPN and CDR2 SVGIG (reference sequence). Trimming stripped 4 bases from V and 0 bases from J, with 15 bases between. This chain's CDR3 is CAWIRQGSTNYGYTF. For the CDR3, the DNA is TGTGCCTGGATCCGGCAGGGATCCACTAACTATGGCTACACCTTC. The variable domain in full, with the rest retrieved from reference TRBV30 and TRBJ1-2, is SQTIHQWPATLVQPVGSPLSLECTVEGTSNPNLYWYRQAAGRGLQLLFYSVGIGQISSEVPQNLSASRPQDRQFILSSKKLLLSDSGFYLCAWIRQGSTNYGYTFGSGTRLTVV.

The rearrangement joins TRBV4-3 to TRBJ2-3, with 7 bases that match TRBD1. The germline CDR1 and CDR2 sequences are LGHNA and YSLEER. The CDR3 runs to 16 residues. The J segment lost 4 bases and the V segment lost 0 bases, leaving 7 bases of the junction unmatched. The CDR3: CASSQEVRGFADTQYF. CDR3 coding DNA: TGCGCCAGCAGCCAAGAGGTCAGGGGGTTTGCAGATACGCAGTATTTT.

The rearrangement links TRBV5-1 to TRBJ2-7, with D possibly being TRBD2 (7 bases). Germline CDR1 reads SGHRS; CDR2 reads YFSETQ. The length of the CDR3 is 16 residues. Trimming removed 4 bases from V and 2 bases from J, with 19 bases in between. The CDR3 sequence: CASSVEGGAKTYEQYF. CDR3 nucleotide sequence: TGCGCCAGCAGCGTAGAAGGGGGGGCTAAGACCTACGAGCAGTACTTC. The whole variable domain, remainder taken from reference TRBV5-1 and TRBJ2-7, is KAGVTQTPRYLIKTRGQQVTLSCSPISGHRSVSWYQQTPGQGLQFLFEYFSETQRNKGNFPGRFSGRQFSNSRSEMNVSTLELGDSALYLCASSVEGGAKTYEQYFGPGTRLTVT.

The chain is built from TRBV11-2 and TRBJ2-1, with D possibly TRBD2 on 6 matching bases. Germline V gene sequence: CDR1 SGHAT, CDR2 FQNNGV. With 1 base removed from V and 7 bases from J, the gap between germline ends came to 17 bases. The CDR3 has 16 amino acids. The CDR3 spells CASSLGPLTRRNEQFF. For the CDR3, the DNA is TGTGCCAGCAGCTTAGGACCCCTGACTAGACGTAATGAGCAGTTCTTC.

This chain connects TRBV27 to TRBJ2-1, with TRBD1 identical over 7 bases. CDR1 MNHEY and CDR2 SMNVEV come from the germline V gene (reference sequence). CDR3 size: 13 residues. The ends lost 8 bases at V and 2 bases at J; junction bases unmatched: 3. This CDR3 is CASGQGAYNEQFF. Here the CDR3 DNA reads TGTGCCAGCGGGCAGGGGGCCTACAATGAGCAGTTCTTC.

The chain joins TRBV5-1 to TRBJ2-5; TRBD1 aligns across 9 bases. This CDR3 spans 15 amino acids. The V gene end was trimmed by 1 base and the J gene end by 3 bases; junction bases not matched to a gene: 4. Per germline, CDR1 SGHRS and CDR2 YFSETQ. The CDR3, as DNA: TGCGCCAGCAGCTTGTTAACAGGGGGCGAAGAGACCCAGTACTTC. It translates to CASSLLTGGEETQYF.

This clone was detected only once. The genes are TRBV28 and TRBJ1-5; 7 bases match TRBD1. Germline CDR1 MDHEN, CDR2 SYDVKM. CDR3 length equals 13 residues. Trimming at V came to 6 bases and at J to 2 bases, leaving 1 base not matched to a gene. CDR3: CASRGGGNQPQHF. CDR3 nucleotides: TGTGCCAGCAGAGGGGGCGGCAATCAGCCCCAGCATTTT. Based on the CDR3 plus reference TRBV28 and TRBJ1-5, the full variable domain is DVKVTQSSRYLVKRTGEKVFLECVQDMDHENMFWYRQDPGLGLRLIYFSYDVKMKEKGDIPEGYSVSREKKERFSLILESASTNQTSMYLCASRGGGNQPQHFGDGTRLSIL.

The CDR3 DNA reads as TGTGCCAGTAGTCCACAGGTTAACAATCAGCCCCAGCATTTT. It encodes CASSPQVNNQPQHF. The rearrangement uses TRBV19 and TRBJ1-5; TRBD1 might be the D (5 bases). Trimming took off 5 bases at V and 3 bases at J, with 11 bases between the two ends. CDR1 and CDR2 from the germline V gene are LNHDA and SQIVND (reference sequence). This CDR3 spans 14 amino acids.

CDR3 sequence (DNA): TGTGCCAGCCCCGGTGTTAGCGCGTACAATGAGCAGTTCTTC. This encodes CASPGVSAYNEQFF. The V and J genes are TRBV7-9 and TRBJ2-1, with a weak D call TRBD2 (5 bases). There are 14 residues in the CDR3. V lost 8 bases and J lost 4, with 15 bases in between. Per germline, CDR1 SEHNR and CDR2 FQNEAQ (reference sequence).

The rearrangement joins TRBV7-9 to TRBJ2-5; possible D gene TRBD1, 5 bases. The V end was cut by 7 bases, the J end by 1 base, with 16 bases between. Germline-derived CDR1 and CDR2 are SEHNR and FQNEAQ (reference sequence). The CDR3 extends over 15 amino acids. CDR3 DNA sequence: TGTGCCAGCACCCAGGGTCAGGCCATCCAAGAGACCCAGTACTTC. This gives the protein CASTQGQAIQETQYF.

This clone showed up just once. This chain connects TRBV9 to TRBJ2-2; the match to TRBD2 covers 7 bases. The V gene end was trimmed by 0 bases and the J gene end by 6 bases; junction bases not matched to a gene: 2. The CDR3 is made up of 14 amino acids. Per the germline V gene, CDR1 is SGDLS and CDR2 is YYNGEE. In DNA form, the CDR3 reads TGTGCCAGCAGCGTAGTAGCGGGCCCCGGGGAGCTGTTTTTT. It specifies CASSVVAGPGELFF.

This chain joins TRBV2 and TRBJ2-5; 7 nucleotides line up with TRBD1. CDR1 SNHLY and CDR2 FYNNEI come from the germline V gene. The CDR3 has 14 residues. Unmatched junction bases numbered 9, after V lost 6 bases and J lost 5 bases. Written as DNA, the CDR3 is TGTGCCAGCAGATCGGGACAGCCGGGGGAGACCCAGTACTTC. Translation: CASRSGQPGETQYF.

J is TRBJ2-1 and V is TRBV5-4, with TRBD2 as a possible D gene (6 bases). The V and J ends lost 0 bases and 2 bases respectively, with 12 bases between them. CDR3 length: 16 amino acids. The germline V gene encodes CDR1 SGHNT and CDR2 YYREEE (reference sequence). CDR3 sequence: CASSLGSGDAYNEQFF. In DNA, the CDR3 is TGTGCCAGCAGCTTGGGTAGCGGTGATGCCTACAATGAGCAGTTCTTC.